These 5 T cell receptor beta chains share one sample of origin, sequenced in a study of cytomegalovirus exposure and HLA in healthy donors. PCR used 60 Vbeta primers and 13 Jbeta primers. The method was immunoSEQ multiplex PCR; TCRdb's version includes in-frame clones alone and lacks a portion of them. This table has about 160,000 clones, approximately 80% appearing once. Material for sequencing was PBMCs. The receptors shown here come from a man aged 25-45 years in good health and CMV-seronegative.

The V gene is TRBV28, the J gene TRBJ2-7; TRBD1 is a possible D gene (6 bases). Between the trimmed V and J ends, which lost 6 bases and 6 bases, there was a span of 21 bases. There are 15 residues in the CDR3. The V gene's germline CDR1 is MDHEN and CDR2 SYDVKM. The CDR3 loop is CASSPGTPPLGEQYF. The CDR3 DNA reads TGTGCCAGCAGCCCCGGGACACCCCCCTTAGGCGAGCAGTACTTC.

This chain links TRBV2 with TRBJ2-7; unclear D gene. Trimming removed 2 bases at V and 3 bases at J, with 5 bases between. This CDR3 contains 12 residues. The V gene's germline CDR1 is SNHLY and CDR2 FYNNEI. The CDR3 here is CASSEINYEQYF. In DNA form, the CDR3 reads TGTGCCAGCAGTGAAATCAACTACGAGCAGTACTTC.

This clone was seen only once. This chain uses TRBV28 with TRBJ2-7; tentative D call: TRBD1 (6 bases). The CDR3 is 13 residues long. The germline gives CDR1 MDHEN, CDR2 SYDVKM. The CDR3: CVTLGAYSYEQYF. CDR3 bases: TGTGTCACGCTGGGGGCATATTCCTACGAGCAGTACTTC.

This chain links TRBV25-1 with TRBJ2-3; 9 bases line up with TRBD2. This CDR3 comprises 16 residues. After removal of 4 bases from V and 2 bases from J, the junction contained 7 bases not matched to a gene. Germline CDR1 is MGHDK and CDR2 is SYGVNS. CDR3 DNA: TGTGCCAGCAGTGGCCGACTAGCGGAGTTCACAGATACGCAGTATTTT. Translated: CASSGRLAEFTDTQYF.

The chain joins TRBV6-6 to TRBJ1-2, with 7 bases fitting TRBD1. The CDR3 is 14 amino acids. The junction had 12 bases not matched to a gene; V was cut back by 6 bases and J by 8 bases. Germline values: CDR1 MNHNY, CDR2 SVGAGI (reference sequence). CDR3 region: CASSNNRGSNGYTF. The CDR3 DNA follows: TGTGCCAGCAGCAATAACAGGGGTTCTAACGGCTACACCTTC.